These T cell receptor beta chains were read from a single sample in a study of cytomegalovirus exposure and HLA in healthy donors. Assay used: immunoSEQ multiplex PCR; TCRdb lists only in-frame clones, some missing. The sample has about 120,000 clones; about 76% are singletons. Sequences were obtained from PBMCs. The receptors stem from a woman in her 30s in good health and CMV-seronegative. The CDR3 runs from the conserved cysteine through the conserved F or W. D genes are given only for firm matches. Clone size is stated in some rows and not others, as once, few, many or a class when expanded.

J: TRBJ1-5
length: 12
V: TRBV7-9
D: .
size: .
CDR3: CASSFGDQPQHF
DNA: TGTGCCAGCAGCTTCGGAGATCAGCCCCAGCATTTT

J: TRBJ1-3
length: 16
V: TRBV7-8
D: TRBD1
size: .
CDR3: CASSLWGQGVGNTIYF
DNA: TGTGCCAGCAGCTTATGGGGACAGGGGGTCGGAAACACCATATATTTT

J: TRBJ2-7
length: 15
V: TRBV7-9
D: TRBD1
size: once
CDR3: CSSSSAGTGVYEQYF
DNA: TGTTCCAGCAGCTCCGCCGGGACAGGGGTTTACGAGCAGTACTTC

J: TRBJ2-1
length: 14
V: TRBV2
D: .
size: .
CDR3: CASSEQGQGNEQFF
DNA: TGTGCCAGCAGTGAACAGGGGCAGGGCAATGAGCAGTTCTTC

J: TRBJ2-3
length: 10
V: TRBV7-9
D: .
size: .
CDR3: CASSFNTQYF
DNA: TGTGCCAGCAGCTTCAATACGCAGTATTTT

J: TRBJ2-1
length: 13
V: TRBV5-1
D: .
size: .
CDR3: CASSLSGYNEQFF
DNA: TGCGCCAGCAGCCTTAGCGGCTACAATGAGCAGTTCTTC

J: TRBJ1-2
length: 15
V: TRBV7-9
D: .
size: .
CDR3: CASSPSGVSYYGYTF
DNA: TGTGCCAGCAGCCCCTCGGGGGTTTCCTACTATGGCTACACCTTC

J: TRBJ1-6
length: 14
V: TRBV9
D: .
size: .
CDR3: CASSVDVGNSPLHF
DNA: TGTGCCAGCAGCGTAGACGTCGGGAATTCACCCCTCCACTTT

J: TRBJ1-3
length: 14
V: TRBV11-3
D: .
size: .
CDR3: CASSSRQGGNTIYF
DNA: TGTGCCAGCAGCTCGAGGCAGGGAGGAAACACCATATATTTT

J: TRBJ2-2
length: 12
V: TRBV4-1
D: .
size: .
CDR3: CASSQDFQELFF
DNA: TGCGCCAGCAGCCAAGATTTCCAGGAGCTGTTTTTT

J: TRBJ1-2
length: 12
V: TRBV30
D: TRBD1
size: .
CDR3: CAWRGGAGGYTF
DNA: TGTGCCTGGAGAGGGGGCGCGGGCGGCTACACCTTC

J: TRBJ2-1
length: 16
V: TRBV7-9
D: TRBD1
size: .
CDR3: CASSLEGTGVYNEQFF
DNA: TGTGCCAGCAGCTTAGAAGGGACAGGGGTGTACAATGAGCAGTTCTTC

J: TRBJ2-1
length: 17
V: TRBV5-6
D: TRBD1
size: once
CDR3: CASSSQIRDRGDNEQFF
DNA: TGTGCCAGCAGCTCGCAGATTCGGGACAGGGGAGACAATGAGCAGTTCTTC

J: TRBJ2-6
length: 16
V: TRBV9
D: .
size: .
CDR3: CASSVQTASGANVLTF
DNA: TGTGCCAGCAGCGTACAGACAGCCTCTGGGGCCAACGTCCTGACTTTC

J: TRBJ1-5
length: 16
V: TRBV27
D: .
size: .
CDR3: CASSSDGGHSNQPQHF
DNA: TGTGCCAGCAGTTCGGACGGTGGACATAGCAATCAGCCCCAGCATTTT

J: TRBJ2-1
length: 13
V: TRBV19
D: .
size: .
CDR3: CASSTGNYNEQFF
DNA: TGTGCCAGTAGTACAGGGAATTACAATGAGCAGTTCTTC

J: TRBJ2-1
length: 16
V: TRBV7-2
D: .
size: .
CDR3: CASSLDLFGSDNEQFF
DNA: TGTGCCAGCAGCTTAGACCTATTCGGGAGTGACAATGAGCAGTTCTTC

J: TRBJ1-5
length: 12
V: TRBV6-1
D: .
size: .
CDR3: CASRYFNQPQHF
DNA: TGTGCCAGCAGGTATTTCAATCAGCCCCAGCATTTT

J: TRBJ2-7
length: 13
V: TRBV13
D: TRBD2
size: .
CDR3: CAAAAAGGYEQYF
DNA: TGTGCCGCAGCAGCGGCGGGAGGCTACGAGCAGTACTTC

J: TRBJ1-2
length: 14
V: TRBV11-2
D: TRBD1
size: .
CDR3: CASSMGQGGDGYTF
DNA: TGTGCCAGCAGCATGGGACAGGGAGGCGATGGCTACACCTTC

J: TRBJ1-5
length: 14
V: TRBV5-6
D: .
size: .
CDR3: CASSSTGGHQPQHF
DNA: TGTGCCAGCAGCTCCACTGGGGGCCATCAGCCCCAGCATTTT

J: TRBJ1-3
length: 15
V: TRBV18
D: .
size: .
CDR3: CASSQQGPSGNTIYF
DNA: TGTGCCAGCTCACAACAGGGACCTTCTGGAAACACCATATATTTT

J: TRBJ2-3
length: 16
V: TRBV19
D: .
size: .
CDR3: CASSIDPTGYTDTQYF
DNA: TGTGCCAGTAGTATAGATCCGACAGGTTACACAGATACGCAGTATTTT

J: TRBJ1-5
length: 13
V: TRBV6-1
D: .
size: .
CDR3: CASTAVNHQPQHF
DNA: TGTGCCAGCACGGCGGTAAACCATCAGCCCCAGCATTTT

J: TRBJ2-5
length: 15
V: TRBV5-4
D: TRBD1
size: .
CDR3: CASSLRTGPQETQYF
DNA: TGTGCCAGCAGCTTGCGGACAGGGCCTCAAGAGACCCAGTACTTC

J: TRBJ2-5
length: 15
V: TRBV6-1
D: TRBD2
size: .
CDR3: CASSELAGEQETQYF
DNA: TGTGCCAGCAGTGAACTAGCGGGGGAACAAGAGACCCAGTACTTC

J: TRBJ1-3
length: 15
V: TRBV14
D: .
size: .
CDR3: CASSQGGQQGHTIYF
DNA: TGTGCCAGCAGCCAAGGGGGCCAACAGGGACACACCATATATTTT

J: TRBJ1-1
length: 13
V: TRBV11-1
D: TRBD1
size: .
CDR3: CASSFSGGTEAFF
DNA: TGTGCCAGCAGCTTTTCAGGGGGAACTGAAGCTTTCTTT

J: TRBJ2-3
length: 14
V: TRBV7-6
D: .
size: .
CDR3: CASSSVPRTDTQYF
DNA: TGTGCCAGCAGCTCGGTCCCCCGCACAGATACGCAGTATTTT

J: TRBJ2-5
length: 16
V: TRBV6-1
D: TRBD1
size: once
CDR3: CASSEAGTGGFETQYF
DNA: TGTGCCAGCAGTGAAGCAGGGACAGGGGGCTTCGAGACCCAGTACTTC

J: TRBJ2-3
length: 16
V: TRBV27
D: TRBD2
size: few
CDR3: CASSLAGGPSTDTQYF
DNA: TGTGCCAGCAGTTTAGCGGGAGGGCCTAGCACAGATACGCAGTATTTT

J: TRBJ2-7
length: 16
V: TRBV27
D: .
size: few
CDR3: CASSLSVGGAAHEQYF
DNA: TGTGCCAGCAGTTTATCGGTCGGTGGTGCGGCGCACGAGCAGTACTTC

J: TRBJ1-1
length: 14
V: TRBV28
D: .
size: .
CDR3: CASSPLILNTEAFF
DNA: TGTGCCAGCAGCCCCCTTATATTGAACACTGAAGCTTTCTTT

J: TRBJ2-5
length: 14
V: TRBV18
D: .
size: .
CDR3: CASSPGTPQETQYF
DNA: TGTGCCAGCTCACCGGGGACTCCCCAAGAGACCCAGTACTTC

J: TRBJ2-7
length: 14
V: TRBV27
D: .
size: .
CDR3: CASSLWGTDYEQYF
DNA: TGTGCCAGCAGCCTCTGGGGGACGGACTACGAGCAGTACTTC

J: TRBJ2-5
length: 17
V: TRBV11-1
D: TRBD2
size: .
CDR3: CASSSFTLTSGIETQYF
DNA: TGTGCCAGCAGCTCCTTCACCCTCACTAGCGGGATTGAGACCCAGTACTTC